Each of the 2 T cell receptor beta chains below was sequenced from the same sample in a study of shared clonotypes between healthy human individuals. Sequencing was performed with immunoSEQ multiplex PCR; in TCRdb, only in-frame clones are kept and a portion is missing. The sample has roughly 95,000 clones; less than 50% are singletons. Sample: PBMCs. Receptors were obtained from a woman aged 35 to 49 in good health. Some clones in this sample may be carry-over from other donors' samples.

This chain connects TRBV28 to TRBJ2-1, with D hard to call. V shed 2 bases and J shed 7 bases, with 6 bases lying between them. The germline V gene encodes CDR1 MDHEN and CDR2 SYDVKM. This CDR3 region has 12 residues. The CDR3 spells CASSLVTNEQFF. The CDR3 DNA is TGTGCCAGCAGTTTAGTGACTAATGAGCAGTTCTTC.

This clone was found a few times. This chain joins TRBV6-6 and TRBJ2-1; 7 bases match TRBD1. V was clipped by 4 bases and J by 7 bases; unmatched bases: 4. From germline, CDR1 is MNHNY and CDR2 SVGAGI (reference sequence). The CDR3 length is 13 residues. Written as DNA, the CDR3 is TGTGCCAGCAGTTCCCGGACAGGAAATGAGCAGTTCTTC. Translated: CASSSRTGNEQFF.